This TCR beta chain was observed in a study of blood T cell repertoires in COVID-19. In the study overall: There were acute and convalescent COVID-19 samples, and they came from the United States, Italy and Spain. PBMCs, B-cell-depleted T cells, or T cells were the source of the cDNA or gDNA that made up the material.

The assay was immunoSEQ multiplex PCR, and TCRdb's table has in-frame clones only and misses some. This sample has 100,000 to 120,000 clones, with about four fifths found just once. With 5 bases removed from V and 3 bases from J, the gap between germline ends came to 14 bases. Germline CDR1 reads SGHRS; CDR2 reads YFSETQ. The CDR3 sequence is 14 residues long. This sequence originates from a woman in her seventies with acute or convalescent COVID-19. The sequencing input was peripheral blood. V usage is TRBV5-1 and J usage is TRBJ1-1, with a possible D match to TRBD1 (6 bases). Written as DNA, the CDR3 is TGCGCCAGCAGTATACAGGGATGGGACACTGAAGCTTTCTTT. Its protein is CASSIQGWDTEAFF. The full variable domain, rest sourced from reference TRBV5-1 and TRBJ1-1, is KAGVTQTPRYLIKTRGQQVTLSCSPISGHRSVSWYQQTPGQGLQFLFEYFSETQRNKGNFPGRFSGRQFSNSRSEMNVSTLELGDSALYLCASSIQGWDTEAFFGQGTRLTVV.